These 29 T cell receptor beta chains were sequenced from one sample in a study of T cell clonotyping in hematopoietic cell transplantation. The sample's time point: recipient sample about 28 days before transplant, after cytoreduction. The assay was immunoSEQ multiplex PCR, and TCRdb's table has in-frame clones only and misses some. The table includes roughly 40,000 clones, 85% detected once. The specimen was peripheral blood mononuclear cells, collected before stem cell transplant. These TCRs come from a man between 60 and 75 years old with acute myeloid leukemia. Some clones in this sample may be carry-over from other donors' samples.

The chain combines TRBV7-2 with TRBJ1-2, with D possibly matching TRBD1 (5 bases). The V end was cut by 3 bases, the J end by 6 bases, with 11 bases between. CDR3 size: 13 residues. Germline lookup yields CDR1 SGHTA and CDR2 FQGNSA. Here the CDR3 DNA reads TGTGCCAGCAGCTTCCCAGGGTTGAATGGCTACACCTTC. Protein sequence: CASSFPGLNGYTF.

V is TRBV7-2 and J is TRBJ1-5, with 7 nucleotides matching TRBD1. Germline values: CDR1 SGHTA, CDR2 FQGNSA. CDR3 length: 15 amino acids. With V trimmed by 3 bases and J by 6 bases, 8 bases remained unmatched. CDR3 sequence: CASSFRTGEGQPQHF. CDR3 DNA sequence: TGTGCCAGCAGCTTCCGCACAGGGGAAGGTCAGCCCCAGCATTTT.

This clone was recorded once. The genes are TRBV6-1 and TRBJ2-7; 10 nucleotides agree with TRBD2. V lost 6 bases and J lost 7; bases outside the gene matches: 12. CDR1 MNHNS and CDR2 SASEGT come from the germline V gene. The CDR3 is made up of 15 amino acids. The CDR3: CASSRSSGGRLEQYF. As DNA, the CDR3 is TGTGCCAGCAGCCGGAGTAGCGGGGGGAGGTTGGAGCAGTACTTC.

DNA for the CDR3: TGTGCCAGCAGCGGGGGGACAACTTTTGAAGCTTTCTTT. Protein product: CASSGGTTFEAFF. The chain joins TRBV9 to TRBJ1-1, with a possible D match to TRBD1 (6 bases). The CDR3 spans 13 residues. V was clipped by 3 bases and J by 7 bases, with 13 bases between them. CDR1 is SGDLS and CDR2 is YYNGEE in the germline V gene.

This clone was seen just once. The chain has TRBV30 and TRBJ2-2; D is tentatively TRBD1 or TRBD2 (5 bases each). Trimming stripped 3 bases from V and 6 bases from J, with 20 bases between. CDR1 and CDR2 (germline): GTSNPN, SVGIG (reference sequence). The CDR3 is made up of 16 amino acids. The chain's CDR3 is CAWREGTTIRSGELFF. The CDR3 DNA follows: TGTGCCTGGAGAGAAGGGACCACGATTCGGTCCGGGGAGCTGTTTTTT.

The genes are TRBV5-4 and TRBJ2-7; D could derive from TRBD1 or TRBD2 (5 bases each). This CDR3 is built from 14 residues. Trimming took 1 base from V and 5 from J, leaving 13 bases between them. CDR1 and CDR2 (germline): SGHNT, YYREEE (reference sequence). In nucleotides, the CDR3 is TGTGCCAGCAGCTTGTACAGGAGGAATCACGAGCAGTACTTC. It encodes CASSLYRRNHEQYF.

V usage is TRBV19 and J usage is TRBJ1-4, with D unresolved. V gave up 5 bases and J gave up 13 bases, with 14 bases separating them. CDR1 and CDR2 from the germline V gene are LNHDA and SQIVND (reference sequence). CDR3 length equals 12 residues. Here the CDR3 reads CASSPALRGLFF. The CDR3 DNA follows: TGTGCCAGTAGTCCTGCTTTGCGAGGACTGTTTTTT.

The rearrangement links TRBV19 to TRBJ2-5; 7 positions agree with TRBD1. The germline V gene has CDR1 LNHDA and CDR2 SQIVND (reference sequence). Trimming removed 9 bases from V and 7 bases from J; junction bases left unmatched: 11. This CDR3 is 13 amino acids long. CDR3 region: CASSTGDAGTQYF. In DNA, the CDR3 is TGTGCCAGCAGCACAGGGGACGCGGGGACCCAGTACTTC.

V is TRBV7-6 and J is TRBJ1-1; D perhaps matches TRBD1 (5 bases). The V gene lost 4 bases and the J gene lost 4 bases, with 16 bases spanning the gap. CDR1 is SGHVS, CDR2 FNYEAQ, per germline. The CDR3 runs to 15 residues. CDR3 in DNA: TGTGCCAGCAGCTCCTGGACCCATGGGGGCACTGAAGCTTTCTTT. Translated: CASSSWTHGGTEAFF.

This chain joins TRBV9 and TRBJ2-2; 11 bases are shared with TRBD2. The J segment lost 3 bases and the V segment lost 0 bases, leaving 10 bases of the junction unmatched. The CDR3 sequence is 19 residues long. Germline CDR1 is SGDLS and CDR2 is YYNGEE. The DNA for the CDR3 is TGTGCCAGCAGCGTAGGCCTCCCCCTAGCGGGGGGCCACACCGGGGAGCTGTTTTTT. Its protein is CASSVGLPLAGGHTGELFF.

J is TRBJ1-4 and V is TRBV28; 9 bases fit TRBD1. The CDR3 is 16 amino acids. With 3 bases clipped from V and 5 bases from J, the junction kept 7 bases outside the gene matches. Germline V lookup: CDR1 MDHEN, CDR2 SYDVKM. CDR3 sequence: CASSFRTGAGNEKLFF. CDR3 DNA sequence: TGTGCCAGCAGTTTTAGGACAGGGGCCGGCAATGAAAAACTGTTTTTT.

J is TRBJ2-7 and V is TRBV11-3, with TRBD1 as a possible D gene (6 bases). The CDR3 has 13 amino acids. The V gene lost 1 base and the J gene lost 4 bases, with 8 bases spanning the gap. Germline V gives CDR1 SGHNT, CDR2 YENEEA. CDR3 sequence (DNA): TGTGCCAGCAGCTTAGGACAGGATTACGAGCAGTACTTC. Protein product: CASSLGQDYEQYF.

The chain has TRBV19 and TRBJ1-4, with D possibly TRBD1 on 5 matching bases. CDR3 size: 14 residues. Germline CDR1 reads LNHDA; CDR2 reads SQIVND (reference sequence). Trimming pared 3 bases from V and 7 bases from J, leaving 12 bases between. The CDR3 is CASSMRGRSEKLFF. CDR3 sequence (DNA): TGTGCCAGTAGTATGCGGGGGAGGAGTGAAAAACTGTTTTTT.

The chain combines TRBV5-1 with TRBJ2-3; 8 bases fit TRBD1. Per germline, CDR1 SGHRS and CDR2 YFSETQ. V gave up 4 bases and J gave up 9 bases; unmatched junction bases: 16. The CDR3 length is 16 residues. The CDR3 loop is CASSTGTGTGGQTQYF. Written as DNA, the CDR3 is TGCGCCAGCAGCACGGGCACTGGGACAGGAGGACAGACGCAGTATTTT.

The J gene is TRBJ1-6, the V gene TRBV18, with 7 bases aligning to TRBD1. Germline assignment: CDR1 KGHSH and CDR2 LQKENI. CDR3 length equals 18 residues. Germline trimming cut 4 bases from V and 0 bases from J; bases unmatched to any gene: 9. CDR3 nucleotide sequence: TGTGCCAGCTCACTTGACAGGGTCCGGAGCTCCTATAATTCACCCCTCCACTTT. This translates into CASSLDRVRSSYNSPLHF. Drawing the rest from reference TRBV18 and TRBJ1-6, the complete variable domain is NAGVMQNPRHLVRRRGQEARLRCSPMKGHSHVYWYRQLPEEGLKFMVYLQKENIIDESGMPKERFSAEFPKEGPSILRIQQVVRGDSAAYFCASSLDRVRSSYNSPLHFGNGTRLTVT.

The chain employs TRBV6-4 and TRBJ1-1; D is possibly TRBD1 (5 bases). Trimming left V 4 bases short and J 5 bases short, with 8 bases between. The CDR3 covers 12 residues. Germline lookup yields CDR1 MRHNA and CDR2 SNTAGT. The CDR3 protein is CASSGQGTEAFF. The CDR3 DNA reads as TGTGCCAGCAGTGGGCAGGGAACTGAAGCTTTCTTT.

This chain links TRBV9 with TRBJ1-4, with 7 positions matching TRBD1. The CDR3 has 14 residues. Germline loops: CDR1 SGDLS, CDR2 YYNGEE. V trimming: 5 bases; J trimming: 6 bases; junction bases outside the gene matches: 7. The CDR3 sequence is CASSAGTVDEKLFF. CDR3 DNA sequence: TGTGCCAGCAGTGCAGGGACAGTGGATGAAAAACTGTTTTTT.

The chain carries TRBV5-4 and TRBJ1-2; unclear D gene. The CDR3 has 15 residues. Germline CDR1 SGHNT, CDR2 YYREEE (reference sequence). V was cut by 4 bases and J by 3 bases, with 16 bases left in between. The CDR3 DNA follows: TGTGCCAGCAGCCACGACACCGGCCTAGACTATGGCTACACCTTC. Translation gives CASSHDTGLDYGYTF.

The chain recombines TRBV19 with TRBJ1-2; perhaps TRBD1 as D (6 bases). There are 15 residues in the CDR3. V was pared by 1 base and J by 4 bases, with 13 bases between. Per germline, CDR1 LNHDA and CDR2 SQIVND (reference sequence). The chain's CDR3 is CASSIGSGAGYGYTF. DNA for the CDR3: TGTGCCAGTAGTATAGGTTCAGGGGCAGGCTATGGCTACACCTTC. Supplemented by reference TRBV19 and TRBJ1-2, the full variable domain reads DGGITQSPKYLFRKEGQNVTLSCEQNLNHDAMYWYRQDPGQGLRLIYYSQIVNDFQKGDIAEGYSVSREKKESFPLTVTSAQKNPTAFYLCASSIGSGAGYGYTFGSGTRLTVV.

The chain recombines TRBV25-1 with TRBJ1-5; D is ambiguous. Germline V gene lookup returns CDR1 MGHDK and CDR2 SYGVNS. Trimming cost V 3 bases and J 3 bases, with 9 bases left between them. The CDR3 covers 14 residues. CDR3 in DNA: TGTGCCAGCAGTGATTCGGGTTACAATCAGCCCCAGCATTTT. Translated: CASSDSGYNQPQHF.

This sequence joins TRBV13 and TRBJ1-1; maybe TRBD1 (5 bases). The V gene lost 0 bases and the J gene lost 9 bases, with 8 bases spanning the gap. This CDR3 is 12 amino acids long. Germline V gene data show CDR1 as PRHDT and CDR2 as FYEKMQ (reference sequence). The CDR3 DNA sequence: TGTGCCAGCAGCTTAGGGGGGGGGAAAGCTTTCTTT. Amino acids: CASSLGGGKAFF.

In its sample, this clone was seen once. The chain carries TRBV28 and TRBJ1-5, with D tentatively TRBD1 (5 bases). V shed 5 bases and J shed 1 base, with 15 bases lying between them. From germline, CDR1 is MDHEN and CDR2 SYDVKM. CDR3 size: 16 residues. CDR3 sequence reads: CASSPLWGESNQPQHF. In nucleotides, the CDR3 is TGTGCCAGCAGTCCCCTCTGGGGGGAGAGCAATCAGCCCCAGCATTTT.

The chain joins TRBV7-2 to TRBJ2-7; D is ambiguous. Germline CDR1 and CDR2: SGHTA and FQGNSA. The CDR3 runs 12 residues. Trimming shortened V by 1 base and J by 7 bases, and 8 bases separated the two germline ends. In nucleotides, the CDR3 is TGTGCCAGCAGCTTAGTGCTTTGGGAGCAGTACTTC. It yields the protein CASSLVLWEQYF.

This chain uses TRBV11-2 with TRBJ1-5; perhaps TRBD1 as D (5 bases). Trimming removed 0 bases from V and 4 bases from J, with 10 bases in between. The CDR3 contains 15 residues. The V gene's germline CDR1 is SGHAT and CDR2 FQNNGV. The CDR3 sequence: CASSLDISGNQPQHF. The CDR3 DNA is TGTGCCAGCAGCTTAGATATATCAGGGAATCAGCCCCAGCATTTT.

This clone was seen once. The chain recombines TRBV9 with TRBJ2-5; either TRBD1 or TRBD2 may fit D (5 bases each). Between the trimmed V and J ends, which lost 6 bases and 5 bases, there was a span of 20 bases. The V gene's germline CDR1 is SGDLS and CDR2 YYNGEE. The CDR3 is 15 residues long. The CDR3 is CASTIGQGVWETQYF. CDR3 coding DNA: TGTGCCAGCACCATAGGCCAGGGAGTGTGGGAGACCCAGTACTTC.

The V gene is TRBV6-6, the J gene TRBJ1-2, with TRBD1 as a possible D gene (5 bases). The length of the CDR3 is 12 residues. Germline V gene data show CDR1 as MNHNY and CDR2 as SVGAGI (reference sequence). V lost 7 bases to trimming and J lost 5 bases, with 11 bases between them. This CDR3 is CASNQGPYGYTF. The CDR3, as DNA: TGTGCCAGCAACCAGGGACCGTATGGCTACACCTTC.

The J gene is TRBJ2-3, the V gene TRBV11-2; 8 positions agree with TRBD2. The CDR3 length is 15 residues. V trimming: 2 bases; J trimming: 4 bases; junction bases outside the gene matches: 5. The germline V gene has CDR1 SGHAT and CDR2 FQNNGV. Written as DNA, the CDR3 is TGTGCCAGCAGCTTATTGGGGACTAGACCAGATACGCAGTATTTT. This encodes CASSLLGTRPDTQYF.

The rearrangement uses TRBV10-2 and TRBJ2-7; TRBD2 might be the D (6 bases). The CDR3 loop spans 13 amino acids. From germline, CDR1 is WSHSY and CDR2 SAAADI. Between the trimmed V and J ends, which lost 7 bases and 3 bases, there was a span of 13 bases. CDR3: CASTGSGYYEQYF. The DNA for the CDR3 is TGCGCCAGCACGGGTAGCGGCTACTACGAGCAGTACTTC.

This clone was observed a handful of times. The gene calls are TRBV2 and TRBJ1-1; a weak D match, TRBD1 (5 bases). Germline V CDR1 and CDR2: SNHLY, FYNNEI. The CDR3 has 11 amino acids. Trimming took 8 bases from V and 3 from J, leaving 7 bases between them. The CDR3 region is CASWDDTEAFF. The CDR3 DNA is TGTGCCAGCTGGGACGACACTGAAGCTTTCTTT.